This is a list of T cell receptor beta chains from one sample in a study of blood T cell repertoires in COVID-19. The assay was immunoSEQ multiplex PCR, and TCRdb's table has in-frame clones only and misses some. The sample lists about 63,000 clones, around 80% occurring once. Sequences were obtained from PBMCs or T cells enriched from blood (not recorded which). All receptors come from a woman in her thirties or forties with acute COVID-19. Each CDR3 is given with its conserved first and last residue. A D gene is named only where the DNA matches it firmly. Expanded clones are given a class, and other clones once, few, many or no size at all.

clone_size: -; j_call: TRBJ1-1; d_call: -; v_call: TRBV10-3; cdr3_aa: CAISGGLNTEAFF; cdr3_nt: TGTGCCATCAGTGGAGGGTTGAACACTGAAGCTTTCTTT
clone_size: -; j_call: TRBJ1-1; d_call: TRBD1; v_call: TRBV10-1; cdr3_aa: CASSPGGALGTEAFF; cdr3_nt: TGCGCCAGCAGTCCAGGGGGCGCACTGGGCACTGAAGCTTTCTTT
clone_size: -; j_call: TRBJ1-4; d_call: -; v_call: TRBV7-2; cdr3_aa: CASRFGRGAMAEKLFF; cdr3_nt: TGTGCCAGCAGATTCGGGAGGGGGGCAATGGCTGAAAAACTGTTTTTT
clone_size: -; j_call: TRBJ1-5; d_call: TRBD1; v_call: TRBV6-5; cdr3_aa: CASTGQGIQPQHF; cdr3_nt: TGTGCCAGCACCGGACAGGGGATTCAGCCCCAGCATTTT
clone_size: -; j_call: TRBJ1-2; d_call: TRBD1; v_call: TRBV28; cdr3_aa: CASSPPGQGYGYTF; cdr3_nt: TGTGCCAGCAGTCCCCCGGGACAGGGCTATGGCTACACCTTC
clone_size: -; j_call: TRBJ1-2; d_call: -; v_call: TRBV28; cdr3_aa: CASTREGYGYTF; cdr3_nt: TGTGCCAGCACGAGGGAAGGCTATGGCTACACCTTC
clone_size: -; j_call: TRBJ2-7; d_call: TRBD1; v_call: TRBV2; cdr3_aa: CASSPGTVNGQQYF; cdr3_nt: TGTGCCAGCAGTCCCGGGACAGTGAATGGGCAGCAGTACTTC
clone_size: -; j_call: TRBJ2-1; d_call: TRBD2; v_call: TRBV27; cdr3_aa: CASSPGLAGGSSYNEQFF; cdr3_nt: TGTGCCAGCAGCCCGGGACTAGCGGGGGGGAGCTCCTACAATGAGCAGTTCTTC
clone_size: -; j_call: TRBJ2-4; d_call: TRBD1; v_call: TRBV28; cdr3_aa: CASSPRTGLAKNIQYF; cdr3_nt: TGTGCCAGCAGCCCCCGGACAGGTCTGGCCAAAAACATTCAGTACTTC
clone_size: once; j_call: TRBJ2-4; d_call: -; v_call: TRBV28; cdr3_aa: CASRGGPAKNIQYF; cdr3_nt: TGTGCCAGCAGAGGCGGGCCAGCCAAAAACATTCAGTACTTC
clone_size: -; j_call: TRBJ1-2; d_call: -; v_call: TRBV7-9; cdr3_aa: CASTLDYGYTF; cdr3_nt: TGTGCCAGCACTTTAGACTATGGCTACACCTTC
clone_size: -; j_call: TRBJ1-5; d_call: -; v_call: TRBV5-1; cdr3_aa: CASSLGGDQPQHF; cdr3_nt: TGCGCCAGCAGCTTGGGGGGAGATCAGCCCCAGCATTTT
clone_size: -; j_call: TRBJ2-3; d_call: TRBD1; v_call: TRBV6-2/TRBV6-3; cdr3_aa: CASSYFQTTGLSTDTQYF; cdr3_nt: TGTGCCAGCAGTTACTTTCAAACGACAGGGCTGTCCACAGATACGCAGTATTTT
clone_size: -; j_call: TRBJ2-2; d_call: TRBD2; v_call: TRBV9; cdr3_aa: CASSKTSGENTGELFF; cdr3_nt: TGTGCCAGCAGCAAGACTAGCGGGGAAAACACCGGGGAGCTGTTTTTT
clone_size: -; j_call: TRBJ2-2; d_call: -; v_call: TRBV6-4; cdr3_aa: CASRKDSSNTGELFF; cdr3_nt: TGTGCCAGCAGAAAGGACTCTTCGAACACCGGGGAGCTGTTTTTT
clone_size: -; j_call: TRBJ2-2; d_call: TRBD1; v_call: TRBV7-7; cdr3_aa: CASSRTGETGELFF; cdr3_nt: TGTGCTAGCAGCCGGACAGGGGAAACCGGGGAGCTGTTTTTT
clone_size: -; j_call: TRBJ2-1; d_call: -; v_call: TRBV7-9; cdr3_aa: CASSLDPARDPYNEQFF; cdr3_nt: TGTGCCAGCAGCTTAGATCCTGCCAGGGATCCCTACAATGAGCAGTTCTTC
clone_size: few; j_call: TRBJ1-1; d_call: -; v_call: TRBV28; cdr3_aa: CASTKPGMDTEAFF; cdr3_nt: TGTGCCAGCACTAAGCCGGGAATGGACACTGAAGCTTTCTTT
clone_size: -; j_call: TRBJ1-5; d_call: TRBD1; v_call: TRBV28; cdr3_aa: CASSVTGQPEYSNQPQHF; cdr3_nt: TGTGCCAGCAGTGTGACGGGACAGCCCGAATATAGCAATCAGCCCCAGCATTTT
clone_size: -; j_call: TRBJ2-1; d_call: TRBD1; v_call: TRBV3-1/TRBV3-2; cdr3_aa: CASSQTGTGRNEQFF; cdr3_nt: TGTGCCAGCAGCCAGACCGGGACAGGGCGCAATGAGCAGTTCTTC
clone_size: -; j_call: TRBJ1-1; d_call: -; v_call: TRBV28; cdr3_aa: CASSGVMNTEAFF; cdr3_nt: TGTGCCAGCTCCGGGGTCATGAACACTGAAGCTTTCTTT
clone_size: -; j_call: TRBJ2-2; d_call: TRBD2; v_call: TRBV28; cdr3_aa: CASSFYARLAGMRELFF; cdr3_nt: TGTGCCAGCAGTTTTTACGCCCGACTAGCGGGTATGCGGGAGCTGTTTTTT
clone_size: -; j_call: TRBJ1-5; d_call: -; v_call: TRBV10-3; cdr3_aa: CATAPVEAEGNQPQHF; cdr3_nt: TGTGCCACTGCGCCGGTTGAGGCAGAGGGCAATCAGCCCCAGCATTTT
clone_size: -; j_call: TRBJ1-1; d_call: -; v_call: TRBV2; cdr3_aa: CASSEALGRNTEAFF; cdr3_nt: TGTGCCAGCAGTGAAGCGCTAGGGAGGAACACTGAAGCTTTCTTT